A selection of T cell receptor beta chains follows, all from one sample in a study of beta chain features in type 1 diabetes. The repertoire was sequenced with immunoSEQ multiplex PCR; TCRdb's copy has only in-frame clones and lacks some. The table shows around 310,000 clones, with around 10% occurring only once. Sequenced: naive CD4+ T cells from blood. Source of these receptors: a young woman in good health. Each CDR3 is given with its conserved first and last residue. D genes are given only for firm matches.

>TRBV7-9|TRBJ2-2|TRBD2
CASSLRLAYGELFF
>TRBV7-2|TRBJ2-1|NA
CASSSPVYNEQFF
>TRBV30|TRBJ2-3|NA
CAWSPRGGSSDTQYF
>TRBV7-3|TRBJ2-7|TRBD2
CASRDPWTSSSYEQYF
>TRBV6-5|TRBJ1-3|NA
CASSYEGGSTIYF
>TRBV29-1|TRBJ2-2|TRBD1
CSGIDRGKENTGELFF
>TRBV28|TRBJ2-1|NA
CASSPFPSYNEQFF
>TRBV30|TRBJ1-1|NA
CAWSTDTNTEAFF
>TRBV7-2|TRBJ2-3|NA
CASSLVGSLTDTQYF
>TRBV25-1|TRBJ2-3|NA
CASSEALGTDTQYF
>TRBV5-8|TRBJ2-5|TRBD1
CASSRGPEETQYF
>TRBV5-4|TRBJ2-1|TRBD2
CASRMGLAGAYNEQFF
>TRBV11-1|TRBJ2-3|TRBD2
CASSTREGADTQYF
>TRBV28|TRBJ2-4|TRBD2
CASSLAELAKNIQYF
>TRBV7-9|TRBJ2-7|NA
CASSLGVGGEQYF
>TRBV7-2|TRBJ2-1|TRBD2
CASSPPGLALSNEQFF
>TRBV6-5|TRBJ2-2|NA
CASSYSQGANTGELFF
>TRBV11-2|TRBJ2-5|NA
CASSLAETQYF
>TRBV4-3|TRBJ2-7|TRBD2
CASSQEERGYYEQYF
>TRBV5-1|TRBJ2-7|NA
CASSSTDSNYEQYF
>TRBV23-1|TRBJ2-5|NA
CASSQSPRTADQETQYF
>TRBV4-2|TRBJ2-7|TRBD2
CASSLAGARHEQYF
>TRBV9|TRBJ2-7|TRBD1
CASSVGGTGGREQYF
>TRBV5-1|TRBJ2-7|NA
CASSRGTVLEEQYF
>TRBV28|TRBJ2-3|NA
CASSLGGERGDTQYF
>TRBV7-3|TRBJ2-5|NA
CASSLSGAQETQYF
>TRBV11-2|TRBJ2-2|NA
CASRPKEGKGTGELFF
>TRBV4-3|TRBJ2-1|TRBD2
CASRTLAGGAHEQFF
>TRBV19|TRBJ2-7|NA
CASRAQGVDEQYF
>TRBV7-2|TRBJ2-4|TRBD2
CASSPGGSKNIQYF
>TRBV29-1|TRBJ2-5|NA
CSAQVTGYGETQYF
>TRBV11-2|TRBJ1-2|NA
CASAAPTDGYTF
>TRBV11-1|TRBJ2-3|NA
CASSLDQDTDTQYF
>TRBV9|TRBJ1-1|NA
CASSAQGRNTEAFF
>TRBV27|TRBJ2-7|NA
CASSPSRSSYEQYF
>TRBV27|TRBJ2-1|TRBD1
CASSLHRDRALDNNEQFF
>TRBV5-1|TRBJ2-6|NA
CASTSDTGGALGANVLTF
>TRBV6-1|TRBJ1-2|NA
CASSGPREDGNYGYTF
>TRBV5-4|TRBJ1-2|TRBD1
CASSQDRGQGGYTF
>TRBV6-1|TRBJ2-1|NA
CASERSNYNEQFF
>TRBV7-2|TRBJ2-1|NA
CASSSEGGFYNEQFF
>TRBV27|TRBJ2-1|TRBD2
CASRANLGTSRNEQFF
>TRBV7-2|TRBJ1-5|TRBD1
CASSRTGISNQPQHF
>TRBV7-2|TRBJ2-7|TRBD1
CASSSQTGGAGEQYF
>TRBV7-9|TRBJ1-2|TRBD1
CASSLPTGTYGYTF
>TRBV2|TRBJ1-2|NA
CASREDSRGYTF
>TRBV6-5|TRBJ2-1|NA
CASSPGYEQFF
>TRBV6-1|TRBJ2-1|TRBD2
CASSVRTSGSGSYNEQFF
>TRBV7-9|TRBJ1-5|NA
CASSLDNGNQPQHF
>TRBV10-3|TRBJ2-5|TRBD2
CATHPGTTEIQYF
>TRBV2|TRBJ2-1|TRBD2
CASIWGLALFPEQFF
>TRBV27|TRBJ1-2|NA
CASSPPEQGSYGYTF
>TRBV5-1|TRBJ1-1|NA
CASSTTEMNTEAFF
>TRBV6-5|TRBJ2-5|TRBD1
CASSYGQGGETQYF
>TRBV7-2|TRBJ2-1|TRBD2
CASLAGGSLQNEQFF
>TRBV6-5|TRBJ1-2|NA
CASSYSTPGSDYGYTF
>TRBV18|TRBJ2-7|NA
CASSPVTYEQYF